This T cell receptor (beta chain) was sequenced for a study of blood T cell repertoires in COVID-19. Overall study context: COVID-19 samples from acute and convalescent phases originated in the United States, Italy and Spain. In each case, the material was cDNA or gDNA derived from T cells, B-cell-depleted T cells, or PBMCs.

The authors' processing: Nucleated cell counts were estimated from reference gene primer amplification. This table comes from immunoSEQ multiplex PCR, and its TCRdb copy is limited to in-frame clones, with some not included. V and J calls and clone size are copied from that table; D and trimming were computed from the DNA. The sample contains about 160,000 clones, 60% to 85% of which appear only once. Unmatched junction bases numbered 7, after V lost 6 bases and J lost 7 bases. Germline lookup yields CDR1 LNHDA and CDR2 SQIVND (reference sequence). This CDR3 contains 13 residues. For this clone: The sample has other DNA sequences that encode this CDR3 too.

The TCR sequence derives from a man between 60 and 70 years old with acute or convalescent COVID-19. The sequenced sample was peripheral blood. The chain is built from TRBV19 and TRBJ1-2; 8 bases line up with TRBD1. The CDR3 here is CASSPTGGGGYTF. The CDR3 region has the DNA TGTGCCAGTAGCCCTACAGGGGGGGGTGGCTACACCTTC.